A single sample is the source of the 27 T cell receptor beta chains below, sequenced in a study of CD8+ T cells in alopecia areata. The sequencing template was cDNA reverse transcribed from extracted RNA. Here immunoSEQ multiplex PCR was the method, and the copy in TCRdb shows in-frame clones only, minus some. The sample contains fewer than 250,000 clones, 35% to 40% of which appear only once. Treatment specified: oral pan-JAK inhibitor, 5-10 mg twice daily. Sequenced material: CD4+ T cells sorted from blood, taken between weeks 30 and 35, from a patient treated with tofacitinib. All receptors derive from a human donor with alopecia areata.

The chain has TRBV19 and TRBJ2-6, with unresolved D. The CDR3 consists of 16 residues. V was clipped by 7 bases and J by 0 bases, with 13 bases between them. In germline, CDR1 is LNHDA, CDR2 SQIVND (reference sequence). As DNA, the CDR3 is TGTGCCAGTATCACGGTGTTCGGCTCTGGGGCCAACGTCCTGACTTTC. Amino acids: CASITVFGSGANVLTF.

The chain's CDR3 is CASSLPGSGGPNTGELFF. CDR3 bases: TGCGCCAGCAGCCTGCCGGGTAGCGGGGGCCCCAACACCGGGGAGCTGTTTTTT. The chain uses TRBV5-1 and TRBJ2-2, with 9 bases aligning to TRBD2. This CDR3 contains 18 residues. Germline loops: CDR1 SGHRS, CDR2 YFSETQ. With 4 bases clipped from V and 2 bases from J, the junction kept 12 bases outside the gene matches.

The chain uses TRBV11-2 and TRBJ1-2; D is uncertain. Trimming pared 1 base from V and 8 bases from J, leaving 8 bases between. CDR3 length equals 12 residues. Germline V gene lookup returns CDR1 SGHAT and CDR2 FQNNGV. In DNA, the CDR3 is TGTGCCAGCAGCTTAGGGGATGGAGGCTACACCTTC. Amino acid sequence: CASSLGDGGYTF.

Only a few counts were recorded for this clone. The chain recombines TRBV19 with TRBJ1-1, with D tentatively TRBD1 (6 bases). V lost 6 bases and J lost 7, with 15 bases in between. The CDR3 runs to 13 residues. Germline V gene data show CDR1 as LNHDA and CDR2 as SQIVND (reference sequence). As DNA, the CDR3 is TGTGCCAGTAGCCGGACAGTGGGGGTTGAAGCTTTCTTT. Amino acid sequence: CASSRTVGVEAFF. The full variable domain, completed using reference TRBV19 and TRBJ1-1, is DGGITQSPKYLFRKEGQNVTLSCEQNLNHDAMYWYRQDPGQGLRLIYYSQIVNDFQKGDIAEGYSVSREKKESFPLTVTSAQKNPTAFYLCASSRTVGVEAFFGQGTRLTVV.

This clone was seen a few times. Other DNA sequences in this specimen translate into the identical CDR3. V gene TRBV7-9 combines with J gene TRBJ2-7, with D maybe TRBD1 (6 bases). In germline, CDR1 is SEHNR, CDR2 FQNEAQ (reference sequence). The CDR3 consists of 12 residues. V was trimmed by 5 bases and J by 3 bases, leaving 8 bases between them. The CDR3 sequence is CASSLRGYEQYF. CDR3 bases: TGTGCCAGCAGCCTCAGGGGCTACGAGCAGTACTTC.

This clone came up a few times. The chain combines TRBV27 with TRBJ2-5; tentative D call: TRBD1 (5 bases). Germline CDR1 and CDR2: MNHEY and SMNVEV (reference sequence). This CDR3 has 16 residues. The V end was cut by 5 bases, the J end by 3 bases, with 19 bases between. The CDR3 DNA reads as TGTGCCAGCAGTGATGGGGCAAGCAGGGTGAAAGAGACCCAGTACTTC. Encoded protein: CASSDGASRVKETQYF.

This clone was seen at least ten times. This chain links TRBV7-2 with TRBJ2-7, with 8 bases aligning to TRBD2. Trimming cost V 1 base and J 0 bases; bases outside gene matches: 5. This CDR3 is built from 16 residues. Germline V CDR1 and CDR2: SGHTA, FQGNSA. CDR3: CASSLVAGRSSYEQYF. The CDR3 nucleotides read TGTGCCAGCAGCTTAGTAGCGGGACGGAGCTCCTACGAGCAGTACTTC. The whole variable domain, filled in from reference TRBV7-2 and TRBJ2-7, reads GAGVSQSPSNKVTEKGKDVELRCDPISGHTALYWYRQSLGQGLEFLIYFQGNSAPDKSGLPSDRFSAERTGGSVSTLTIQRTQQEDSAVYLCASSLVAGRSSYEQYFGPGTRLTVT.

Note on this clone: The same CDR3 is also encoded by other DNA sequences in this sample. V and J are TRBV6-1 and TRBJ2-7, with D possibly being TRBD2 (5 bases). V was cut by 7 bases and J by 0 bases, with 10 bases left in between. The CDR3 totals 13 residues. The germline gives CDR1 MNHNS, CDR2 SASEGT. CDR3 nucleotide sequence: TGTGCCAGCATCAAGGGAGACTCCTACGAGCAGTACTTC. It encodes CASIKGDSYEQYF.

CDR3 sequence (DNA): TGTGCCAGCAGCTCTAGGAGGGGCCGCTCCTACAATGAGCAGTTCTTC. Its protein is CASSSRRGRSYNEQFF. This chain uses TRBV11-2 with TRBJ2-1, with D possibly being TRBD2 (6 bases). The CDR3 length is 16 residues. Trimming cost V 4 bases and J 0 bases, with 13 bases left between them. Germline CDR1 reads SGHAT; CDR2 reads FQNNGV.

This clone was counted a few times. The CDR3 DNA reads TGCGCCAGCAGTCATCGGGGGACGTCCTACGAGCAGTACTTC. Translating gives CASSHRGTSYEQYF. The rearrangement links TRBV23-1 to TRBJ2-7, with D possibly being TRBD2 (6 bases). TRBV23-1 is given ORF status, its function remaining uncertain. The CDR3 covers 14 residues. The V gene lost 3 bases and the J gene lost 1 base, with 10 bases spanning the gap.

The genes are TRBV30 and TRBJ2-5; D could derive from TRBD1 or TRBD2 (6 bases each). The CDR3 length is 15 residues. Germline CDR1 reads GTSNPN; CDR2 reads SVGIG (reference sequence). The ends were cut back, 2 bases at V and 6 bases at J, with 19 bases in the middle. CDR3 bases: TGTGCCTGGAGTCCCGTGGGGGGCGCGGTAAAGACCCAGTACTTC. Amino acids: CAWSPVGGAVKTQYF. Variable domain in full (rest from reference TRBV30 and TRBJ2-5): SQTIHQWPATLVQPVGSPLSLECTVEGTSNPNLYWYRQAAGRGLQLLFYSVGIGQISSEVPQNLSASRPQDRQFILSSKKLLLSDSGFYLCAWSPVGGAVKTQYFGPGTRLLVL.

Only a few counts were recorded for this clone. The chain combines TRBV30 with TRBJ1-3; 8 nucleotides line up with TRBD1. Germline assignment: CDR1 GTSNPN and CDR2 SVGIG (reference sequence). The CDR3 consists of 15 residues. The V and J ends lost 7 bases and 3 bases, in that order; junction bases with no gene match: 11. The CDR3 coding sequence is TGTGCCTTTGACAGGGGCCATCTCGTTGGAAACACCATATATTTT. This sequence encodes CAFDRGHLVGNTIYF.

V gene TRBV19 combines with J gene TRBJ2-1; TRBD2 might be the D (5 bases). The germline V gene encodes CDR1 LNHDA and CDR2 SQIVND (reference sequence). Trimming left V 8 bases short and J 10 bases short, with 27 bases between. The CDR3 is 16 residues long. The CDR3 DNA follows: TGTGCCAGTTCGTCTAGAGGTGGAGGCGGTAGGGAGGAGCAGTTCTTC. Translation: CASSSRGGGGREEQFF.

Comments on this clone: The sample carries other DNA sequences with the same CDR3. The DNA of the CDR3 is TGCGCCAGCAGCTTGGTTGCAGGGAGCTCCTACGAGCAGTACTTC. Protein product: CASSLVAGSSYEQYF. J is TRBJ2-7 and V is TRBV5-1, with D possibly being TRBD1 or TRBD2 (5 bases each). The germline V gene has CDR1 SGHRS and CDR2 YFSETQ. V was pared by 0 bases and J by 0 bases, with 10 bases between. This CDR3 spans 15 amino acids.

This clone was picked up a small number of times. The V gene is TRBV18, the J gene TRBJ1-1, with unresolved D. The CDR3 spans 13 residues. From germline, CDR1 is KGHSH and CDR2 LQKENI. V lost 0 bases, J lost 1 base, and 3 bases lay in between. The CDR3 bases are TGTGCCAGCTCACCACCGCCGAACACTGAAGCTTTCTTT. Encoded protein: CASSPPPNTEAFF.

This clone occurred a few times. The V call is TRBV27, the J call TRBJ2-3; 8 bases map to TRBD2. CDR1 and CDR2 (germline): MNHEY, SMNVEV (reference sequence). The V segment lost 6 bases and the J segment 4 bases; nucleotides outside the gene matches: 3. This CDR3 has 13 residues. The CDR3 is CASSHSGADTQYF. CDR3 sequence (DNA): TGTGCCAGCAGCCATAGCGGGGCAGATACGCAGTATTTT.

This clone showed up just a few times. The genes are TRBV7-9 and TRBJ1-1, with a possible D match to TRBD1 (6 bases). CDR1 and CDR2 (germline): SEHNR, FQNEAQ (reference sequence). CDR3 length: 16 amino acids. The V and J ends lost 1 base and 1 base respectively, with 13 bases between them. CDR3 loop: CASSLGGTGRNTEAFF. DNA of the CDR3: TGTGCCAGCAGCTTAGGGGGCACAGGGAGGAACACTGAAGCTTTCTTT.

The J gene is TRBJ2-1, the V gene TRBV15; 7 bases line up with TRBD1. The CDR3 loop spans 12 amino acids. V lost 1 base, J lost 9 bases, and 0 bases stayed unmatched. The germline gives CDR1 LNHNV, CDR2 YYDKDF (reference sequence). CDR3 region: CATSRAGGEQFF. The CDR3 DNA sequence: TGTGCCACCAGCAGAGCAGGGGGTGAGCAGTTCTTC.

The rearrangement joins TRBV30 to TRBJ2-2, with 7 bases lining up with TRBD1. With 3 bases clipped from V and 0 bases from J, the junction kept 4 bases outside the gene matches. The CDR3 has 15 residues. Germline V gene lookup returns CDR1 GTSNPN and CDR2 SVGIG (reference sequence). CDR3 sequence: CAWRSDRANTGELFF. Written as DNA, the CDR3 is TGTGCCTGGAGGTCCGACAGGGCGAACACCGGGGAGCTGTTTTTT. Full variable domain (remainder filled in from reference TRBV30 and TRBJ2-2): SQTIHQWPATLVQPVGSPLSLECTVEGTSNPNLYWYRQAAGRGLQLLFYSVGIGQISSEVPQNLSASRPQDRQFILSSKKLLLSDSGFYLCAWRSDRANTGELFFGEGSRLTVL.

The genes are TRBV5-1 and TRBJ1-4; TRBD1 is a possible D gene (6 bases). CDR3 length: 15 residues. Between the trimmed V and J ends, which lost 0 bases and 2 bases, there was a span of 8 bases. CDR1 is SGHRS, CDR2 YFSETQ, per germline. CDR3 nucleotide sequence: TGCGCCAGCAGCTTGGGTAGGGGGACTAATGAAAAACTGTTTTTT. Amino acid sequence: CASSLGRGTNEKLFF.

V and J are TRBV29-1 and TRBJ2-7; tentative D call: TRBD1 (6 bases). CDR3 length: 13 amino acids. CDR1 is SQVTM, CDR2 ANQGSEA, per germline. Trimming took off 4 bases at V and 6 bases at J, with 16 bases between the two ends. The CDR3: CSVVLVQGTEQYF. The CDR3 DNA is TGCAGCGTTGTATTGGTACAGGGAACCGAGCAGTACTTC.

The sample holds a few counts of this clone. V gene TRBV2 combines with J gene TRBJ2-7; D may be TRBD1 (5 bases). Germline CDR1 and CDR2: SNHLY and FYNNEI. Trimming took 6 bases from V and 9 from J, leaving 18 bases between them. The CDR3 contains 13 residues. The DNA for the CDR3 is TGTGCCAGCAGGGAGACAGTCCCAGCAAGGCAGTACTTC. It codes for CASRETVPARQYF.

Only a few counts were recorded for this clone. V usage is TRBV30 and J usage is TRBJ2-7; possibly TRBD1 for D (5 bases). The CDR3 loop spans 11 amino acids. The germline V gene encodes CDR1 GTSNPN and CDR2 SVGIG (reference sequence). The V and J ends lost 3 bases and 6 bases respectively, with 9 bases between them. The CDR3 nucleotides read TGTGCCTGGAGCTTTGGGGCCGAGCAGTACTTC. Its translation: CAWSFGAEQYF.

This clone was found a few times. The chain joins TRBV5-1 to TRBJ2-4; D ambiguous. This CDR3 spans 16 amino acids. Trimming cost V 0 bases and J 0 bases, with 10 bases left between them. Germline-derived CDR1 and CDR2 are SGHRS and YFSETQ. In DNA form, the CDR3 reads TGCGCCAGCAGCTTGGCAGGACCGAGAGCCAAAAACATTCAGTACTTC. This codes for CASSLAGPRAKNIQYF.

The chain uses TRBV4-1 and TRBJ2-5; TRBD2 might be the D (6 bases). With the DNA end fitting TRBJ2-7 better, the J assignment may be wrong. The CDR3 totals 15 residues. The germline V gene has CDR1 MGHRA and CDR2 YSYEKL. DNA of the CDR3: TGCGCCAGCAGCCAGGGAACGGGAGTAAGGGGCGAGCAGTACTTC. Its protein is CASSQGTGVRGEQYF.

The chain couples TRBV5-4 to TRBJ2-6; D ambiguous. The CDR3 extends over 15 amino acids. V was shortened by 4 bases and J by 1 base, with 9 bases between the two germline ends. Germline CDR1 SGHNT, CDR2 YYREEE (reference sequence). For the CDR3, the DNA is TGTGCCAGCAGCACAGTCACATCTGGGGCCAACGTCCTGACTTTC. Translating gives CASSTVTSGANVLTF.

In this sample, this clone turned up many times. The chain carries TRBV18 and TRBJ2-4; D might be TRBD2 (6 bases). CDR3 length: 15 amino acids. Trimming removed 6 bases at V and 0 bases at J, with 12 bases between. The germline CDR1 and CDR2 sequences are KGHSH and LQKENI. This chain's CDR3 is CASSRQGLAKNIQYF. The DNA for the CDR3 is TGTGCCAGCTCGCGGCAGGGACTAGCCAAAAACATTCAGTACTTC.